Many counts were recorded for the clone carrying this T cell receptor (beta chain). Its target is unknown. CDR1 and CDR2 from the germline V gene are SEHNR and FQNEAQ (reference sequence). This CDR3 is built from 12 residues. V was shortened by 5 bases and J by 5 bases, with 4 bases between the two germline ends. All patients were treatment-naive before thyroid surgery. This sample stems from a study of metastatic and nonmetastatic thyroid tumors. Background on the study: A comparison of repertoires was made across blood and tumor or nodule tissue from malignant and benign thyroid patients. Overall study findings and caveats: The reported finding was significantly higher TCR beta diversity in malignant thyroid tumors relative to benign nodules, in blood and tumor.

How the authors handled the data: In papillary thyroid cancer, a distant-metastasis classifier was built using CDR3 differences across clinicopathological groups. TCRdb re-clonotyped the PCR reads via MiXCR. In this record, the V and J calls reflect TCRdb's handling and not the investigators' own analysis. The data hold over 35,000 clones, with about 15% observed a single time. The specimen sequenced was tumor tissue. V and J are TRBV7-9 and TRBJ1-6; D gene unclear. The source of this sequence is a female donor with papillary thyroid cancer or a benign thyroid nodule (not recorded which). Some clones in this sample may be carry-over from other donors' samples. This CDR3 reads CASSGNNSPLHF. In nucleotides, the CDR3 is TGTGCCAGCAGCGGAAATAATTCACCCCTCCACTTT.